This entry concerns a single T cell receptor (beta chain). Its antigen is unknown. This sample was included in a study of breast tumors, draining lymph nodes, adjacent tissues. Broader study findings: Tumor T cell lymph node origin was a supported hypothesis, not proven. Most tumor T cells seemingly derive from lymph node, then expand in tumor. Tumors had less TCR diversity than lymph nodes, more than nontumor tissue.

Between the trimmed V and J ends, which lost 0 bases and 0 bases, there was a span of 24 bases. The germline gives CDR1 SGHRS, CDR2 YFSETQ. The CDR3 runs 21 residues. MiXCR, applied by TCRdb to the multiplex PCR reads, yields one record per CDR3 protein. The data hold under 350,000 distinct CDR3 sequences, with around 30% observed a single time. The lymph nodes were axillary draining lymph nodes from breast cancer patients. The sequence derives from a female donor with breast cancer. Some clones in this sample may be carry-over from other donors' samples. The sequencing input was axillary lymph node tissue. The V call is TRBV5-1, the J call TRBJ2-2; perhaps TRBD1 as D (5 bases). The CDR3 spells CASSLGCQGPQGCANTGELFF. The CDR3 coding sequence is TGCGCCAGCAGCTTGGGGTGCCAGGGTCCCCAGGGCTGTGCGAACACCGGGGAGCTGTTTTTT. Based on the CDR3 plus reference TRBV5-1 and TRBJ2-2, the full variable domain is KAGVTQTPRYLIKTRGQQVTLSCSPISGHRSVSWYQQTPGQGLQFLFEYFSETQRNKGNFPGRFSGRQFSNSRSEMNVSTLELGDSALYLCASSLGCQGPQGCANTGELFFGEGSRLTVL.